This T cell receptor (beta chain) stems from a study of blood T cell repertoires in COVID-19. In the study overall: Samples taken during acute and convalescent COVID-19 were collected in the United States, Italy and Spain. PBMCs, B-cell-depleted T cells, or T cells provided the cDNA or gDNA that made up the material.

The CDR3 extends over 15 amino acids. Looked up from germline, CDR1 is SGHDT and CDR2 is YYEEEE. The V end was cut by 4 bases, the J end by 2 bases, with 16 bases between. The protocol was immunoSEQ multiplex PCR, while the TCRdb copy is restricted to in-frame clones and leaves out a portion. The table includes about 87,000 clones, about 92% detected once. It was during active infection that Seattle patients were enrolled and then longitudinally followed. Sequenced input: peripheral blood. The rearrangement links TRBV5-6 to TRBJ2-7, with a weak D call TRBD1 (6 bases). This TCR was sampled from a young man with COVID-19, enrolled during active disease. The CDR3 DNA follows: TGTGCCAGCAGCCTACAGGGCCCTGGGGCCTACGAGCAGTACTTC. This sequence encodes CASSLQGPGAYEQYF. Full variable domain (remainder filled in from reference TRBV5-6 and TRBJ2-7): DAGVTQSPTHLIKTRGQQVTLRCSPKSGHDTVSWYQQALGQGPQFIFQYYEEEERQRGNFPDRFSGHQFPNYSSELNVNALLLGDSALYLCASSLQGPGAYEQYFGPGTRLTVT.